The entry below gives a single T cell receptor beta chain sequence along with its context. Amplification of TCR beta CDR3 regions used RNA as the template. The TCR CDR3 was amplified in a first-round RT-PCR using the HTBI primer set. TCRdb re-called the multiplex PCR reads through MiXCR, storing one row per CDR3 protein. This sample has a few hundred thousand distinct CDR3 sequences, with roughly 46% found just once. Trimming cost V 6 bases and J 2 bases, with 10 bases left between them. The CDR3 sequence is 14 residues long. The germline V gene encodes CDR1 LNHDA and CDR2 SQIVND (reference sequence). The data are from a study of T cells in Graves' hyperthyroidism and ophthalmopathy.

The sequenced sample consisted of peripheral blood or thyroid tissue (not recorded which). The clonotype was recovered from an adult woman with Graves' disease, either hyperthyroidism or ophthalmopathy (not recorded which). This chain connects TRBV19 to TRBJ2-2, with D uncertain. The DNA for the CDR3 is TGTGCCAGTAGCGCTCAAAGAAACACCGGGGAGCTGTTTTTT. It yields the protein CASSAQRNTGELFF.